The entry below gives a single T cell receptor (beta chain) sequence along with its context. Its target is unknown. This record belongs to a study of shared clonotypes between healthy human individuals. Study observations and caveats: Around 5% was the fraction of naive CD4 clonotypes found shared across several donors.

DNA at about 190 ng, about 30,000 T cell genomes, went into sorted-subset replicate PCRs. The method was immunoSEQ multiplex PCR; TCRdb's version includes in-frame clones alone and lacks a portion of them. The sample lists roughly 2,300,000 clones; 85% to 95% were seen once. V shed 8 bases and J shed 7 bases, with 23 bases lying between them. CDR3 length: 15 residues. Germline CDR1 MNHNS, CDR2 SASEGT. This rearrangement joins TRBV6-1 to TRBJ1-2; D uncertain. This TCR was recovered from a man younger than 35 in good health. Some clones in this sample may be carry-over from other donors' samples. Material: naive CD4+ T cells from PBMCs. As for subset: CD45RA+ positively selected. The chain's CDR3 is CASLQREGRWGGYTF. The DNA of the CDR3 is TGTGCCAGCTTACAACGGGAGGGCCGATGGGGTGGCTACACCTTC.